This T cell receptor (beta chain) was profiled in a study of vaccination effects on CD4 cells after COVID-19. Viral peptide pools were used in the ViraFEST assay to expand antigen-specific CD4+ T cells, and sequencing came afterward. Cultured cells yielded isolated CD4+ T cells after around 9 days. Documented for the person is a PCR-confirmed SARS-CoV-2 infection occurring between March and December 2020. The authors replaced half the medium with IL-2 medium on days 3 and 7. Measured with immunoSEQ multiplex PCR; TCRdb has only the in-frame clones, and not every one. The table has roughly 26,000 clones, 78% seen once. Study outcomes and limitations: Small numbers of convalescent patients limited the study. It also lacked early post-infection timepoints.

For this clone: Its specificity is unknown.

The source is a human donor who had a prior SARS-CoV-2 infection. The material was CD4+ T cells from PBMCs cultured with HCoV-NL63 spike peptides, obtained before COVID-19 vaccination.

DNA for the CDR3: TGTGCCAGTAGTATAGTTACAGGGGGCTATGGCTACACCTTC. This gives the protein CASSIVTGGYGYTF. The chain has TRBV19 and TRBJ1-2; 8 bases match TRBD1. With 1 base clipped from V and 4 bases from J, the junction kept 2 bases outside the gene matches. The CDR3 has 14 residues. Germline lookup yields CDR1 LNHDA and CDR2 SQIVND (reference sequence). The complete variable domain, with remaining parts taken from reference TRBV19 and TRBJ1-2, reads DGGITQSPKYLFRKEGQNVTLSCEQNLNHDAMYWYRQDPGQGLRLIYYSQIVNDFQKGDIAEGYSVSREKKESFPLTVTSAQKNPTAFYLCASSIVTGGYGYTFGSGTRLTVV.